Below are 15 T cell receptor beta chains sequenced from a single sample in a study of T cells of healthy individuals. One entry per CDR3 protein, called by TCRdb with MiXCR from the 5' RACE reads. The sample holds about 96,000 distinct CDR3 sequences, 17% seen once. The source of these receptors is a human donor in good health.

This clonotype was seen a handful of times. The rearrangement joins TRBV7-3 to TRBJ2-5; D is possibly TRBD2 (6 bases). The CDR3 totals 14 residues. Germline V CDR1 and CDR2: SGHTA, FQGTGA. Trimming shortened V by 2 bases and J by 5 bases, and 12 bases separated the two germline ends. The CDR3 coding sequence is TGTGCCAGCAGCTTACGCGGGGAGTCGGAGACCCAGTACTTC. This sequence encodes CASSLRGESETQYF.

This rearrangement joins TRBV6-4 to TRBJ2-3, with D perhaps being TRBD1 or TRBD2 (5 bases each). Germline CDR1 and CDR2: MRHNA and SNTAGT. Trimming removed 4 bases from V and 2 bases from J, with 7 bases in between. This CDR3 comprises 13 residues. CDR3 bases: TGTGCCAGCAGTGGGGACGCCACAGATACGCAGTATTTT. Its protein is CASSGDATDTQYF.

A few counts support this clonotype. The chain is built from TRBV25-1 and TRBJ2-1; D remains ambiguous. With 1 base removed from V and 6 bases from J, the gap between germline ends came to 7 bases. The CDR3 is 13 residues long. Germline V gene data show CDR1 as MGHDK and CDR2 as SYGVNS. The CDR3 protein is CASSELASNEQFF. The CDR3 DNA follows: TGTGCCAGCAGTGAATTGGCATCCAATGAGCAGTTCTTC.

The V and J genes are TRBV7-9 and TRBJ1-1; D is unclear. Deletions cut 2 bases from V and 4 bases from J, with 8 bases between. The CDR3 extends over 13 amino acids. From germline, CDR1 is SEHNR and CDR2 FQNEAQ (reference sequence). CDR3 residues: CASSLMLGTEAFF. DNA for the CDR3: TGTGCCAGCAGCTTAATGCTCGGCACTGAAGCTTTCTTT.

The chain links TRBV6-6 to TRBJ2-2; no reliable D call. CDR1 and CDR2 from the germline V gene are MNHNY and SVGAGI (reference sequence). V lost 2 bases and J lost 5, with 3 bases in between. The CDR3 extends over 12 amino acids. CDR3 in DNA: TGTGCCAGCAGTTACGCTACCGGGGAGCTGTTTTTT. This gives the protein CASSYATGELFF.

This rearrangement joins TRBV29-1 to TRBJ2-1, with D unresolved. CDR1 and CDR2 (germline): SQVTM, ANQGSEA. This CDR3 contains 15 residues. With 4 bases removed from V and 2 bases from J, the gap between germline ends came to 15 bases. The CDR3 protein is CSVVPQLRAYNEQFF. In nucleotides, the CDR3 is TGCAGCGTTGTTCCCCAACTCCGGGCCTACAATGAGCAGTTCTTC.

The table lists this clonotype with a few counts. The chain has TRBV28 and TRBJ1-5; possibly TRBD1 for D (6 bases). The germline V gene encodes CDR1 MDHEN and CDR2 SYDVKM. V was trimmed by 3 bases and J by 5 bases, leaving 11 bases between them. This CDR3 is built from 14 residues. The CDR3 nucleotides read TGTGCCAGCAGTTTGGCTCACAGGGATCAGCCCCAGCATTTT. It translates to CASSLAHRDQPQHF. Drawing the rest from reference TRBV28 and TRBJ1-5, the complete variable domain is DVKVTQSSRYLVKRTGEKVFLECVQDMDHENMFWYRQDPGLGLRLIYFSYDVKMKEKGDIPEGYSVSREKKERFSLILESASTNQTSMYLCASSLAHRDQPQHFGDGTRLSIL.

The sample holds a few counts of this clonotype. The chain links TRBV7-2 to TRBJ1-3; weak D call: TRBD1 (5 bases). Trimming shortened V by 5 bases and J by 3 bases, and 17 bases separated the two germline ends. The CDR3 covers 16 residues. Germline V gene data show CDR1 as SGHTA and CDR2 as FQGNSA. The chain's CDR3 is CASSTGRGGIGNTIYF. The CDR3 coding sequence is TGTGCCAGCAGCACCGGAAGGGGTGGAATTGGAAACACCATATATTTT.

This clonotype was counted a few times. The V call is TRBV28, the J call TRBJ2-7; D not resolved. Trimming shortened V by 1 base and J by 0 bases, and 10 bases separated the two germline ends. Germline CDR1 MDHEN, CDR2 SYDVKM. The CDR3 extends over 15 amino acids. The CDR3 coding sequence is TGTGCCAGCAGTTTATCGATGAGGCTCTCCTACGAGCAGTACTTC. Its protein product is CASSLSMRLSYEQYF. Full variable domain (missing parts from reference TRBV28 and TRBJ2-7): DVKVTQSSRYLVKRTGEKVFLECVQDMDHENMFWYRQDPGLGLRLIYFSYDVKMKEKGDIPEGYSVSREKKERFSLILESASTNQTSMYLCASSLSMRLSYEQYFGPGTRLTVT.

This clonotype was seen many times. The chain carries TRBV19 and TRBJ2-1; the match to TRBD2 covers 8 bases. The germline CDR1 and CDR2 sequences are LNHDA and SQIVND (reference sequence). V shed 3 bases, J shed 5 bases, and the junction held 6 bases outside the gene matches. CDR3 length: 15 amino acids. As DNA, the CDR3 is TGTGCCAGTAGTATCATCGGGAGGGCCGACAATGAGCAGTTCTTC. Translation: CASSIIGRADNEQFF.

V and J are TRBV5-1 and TRBJ2-5; 14 bases line up with TRBD2. Germline V gene lookup returns CDR1 SGHRS and CDR2 YFSETQ. The trim removed 4 bases at V and 2 bases at J, leaving 7 bases unmatched. The CDR3 extends over 17 amino acids. CDR3 protein: CASSRLAGGTMQETQYF. The CDR3 DNA reads as TGCGCCAGCAGCCGACTAGCGGGGGGGACAATGCAAGAGACCCAGTACTTC. The variable domain in full, with the rest retrieved from reference TRBV5-1 and TRBJ2-5, is KAGVTQTPRYLIKTRGQQVTLSCSPISGHRSVSWYQQTPGQGLQFLFEYFSETQRNKGNFPGRFSGRQFSNSRSEMNVSTLELGDSALYLCASSRLAGGTMQETQYFGPGTRLLVL.

This clonotype was found many times. The gene calls are TRBV5-6 and TRBJ1-5; perhaps TRBD1 as D (5 bases). CDR3 length: 13 residues. The V end lost 4 bases, the J end lost 8 bases, and 13 bases lay between the germline ends. In germline, CDR1 is SGHDT, CDR2 YYEEEE. The CDR3 region has the DNA TGTGCCAGCAGCCTGTATGGGACGGAGCCCCAGCATTTT. It encodes CASSLYGTEPQHF.

The chain employs TRBV29-1 and TRBJ1-2, with 9 nucleotides matching TRBD1. The J segment lost 2 bases and the V segment lost 6 bases, leaving 4 bases of the junction unmatched. CDR3 length equals 13 residues. Germline-derived CDR1 and CDR2 are SQVTM and ANQGSEA. The CDR3 here is CSVSDRGNYGYTF. The CDR3 coding sequence is TGCAGCGTATCGGACAGGGGAAACTATGGCTACACCTTC.

This clonotype was counted many times. V and J are TRBV14 and TRBJ1-1; no clear D gene. CDR1 SGHDN and CDR2 FVKESK come from the germline V gene. This CDR3 region has 12 residues. V lost 2 bases, J lost 8 bases, and 9 bases lay in between. The CDR3 protein is CASSQNTAEAFF. CDR3 nucleotide sequence: TGTGCCAGCAGCCAAAACACGGCGGAAGCTTTCTTT.

This chain uses TRBV10-3 with TRBJ2-7; a possible D gene is TRBD2 (5 bases). V was pared by 0 bases and J by 5 bases, with 8 bases between. The CDR3 has 13 residues. CDR1 and CDR2 (germline): ENHRY, SYGVKD. DNA of the CDR3: TGTGCCATCAGTGAGTCGGGAGCCAACGAGCAGTACTTC. Translated: CAISESGANEQYF.